This record looks at one TCR beta chain sequence and its context. Its antigen is still unknown. This specimen comes from a study of cytomegalovirus exposure and HLA in healthy donors. General study points: An analysis done earlier found most TCR beta V segments productive about 87% or about 30% of the time. Based on reports, TCR beta sequences accurately predicted HLA-A and HLA-B alleles for most subjects.

CDR3 length: 16 residues. Germline CDR1 is LNHDA and CDR2 is SQIVND (reference sequence). J gave up 1 base and V 3 bases, and 3 bases lay outside the gene matches. The PCR ran on 60 Vbeta and 13 Jbeta primers. Libraries were prepared by immunoSEQ multiplex PCR; TCRdb keeps only in-frame clonotypes and omits some of them. The sample has more than 150,000 clones, approximately 80% seen once. The sequencing input was PBMCs. This clonotype was sampled from a boy between 10 and 17 years old in good health and CMV-seronegative. The V and J genes are TRBV19 and TRBJ2-6, with TRBD2 matching 7 bases. The CDR3 spells CASSIGRGSGANVLTF. In DNA form, the CDR3 reads TGTGCCAGTAGTATTGGGAGGGGATCTGGGGCCAACGTCCTGACTTTC.